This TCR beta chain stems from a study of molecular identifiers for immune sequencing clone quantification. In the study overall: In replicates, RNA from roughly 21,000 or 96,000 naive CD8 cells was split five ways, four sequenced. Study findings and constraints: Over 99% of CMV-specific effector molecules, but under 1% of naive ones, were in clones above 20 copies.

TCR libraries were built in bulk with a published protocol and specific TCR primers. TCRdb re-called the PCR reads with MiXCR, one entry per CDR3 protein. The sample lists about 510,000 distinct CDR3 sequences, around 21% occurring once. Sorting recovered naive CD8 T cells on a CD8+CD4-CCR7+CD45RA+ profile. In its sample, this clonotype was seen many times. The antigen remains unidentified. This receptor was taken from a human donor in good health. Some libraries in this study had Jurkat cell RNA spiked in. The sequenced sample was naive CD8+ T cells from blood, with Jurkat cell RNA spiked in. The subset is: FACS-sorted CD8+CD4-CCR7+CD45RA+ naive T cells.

This chain's CDR3 is CASSLAGGRIAGTEAFF. The CDR3, as DNA: TGTGCCAGCAGTTTAGCAGGGGGCAGGATAGCGGGCACTGAAGCTTTCTTT. The gene calls are TRBV27 and TRBJ1-1; 8 bases align to TRBD1. CDR3 length: 17 amino acids. The V gene end was trimmed by 2 bases and the J gene end by 4 bases; junction bases not matched to a gene: 12. The germline gives CDR1 MNHEY, CDR2 SMNVEV (reference sequence).